This passage covers 22 T cell receptor beta chains from one sample sequenced in a study of T-cell reconstitution after alpha-beta-depleted transplantation in children. Researchers prepared the TCRbeta library using unique molecular identifiers, the study reports. In TCRdb, the PCR reads were re-called with MiXCR into one record per CDR3 protein. This sample has approximately 400,000 distinct CDR3 sequences; around 9.9% occur once, and the top ten carry roughly 5.1%. Here the sequenced sample was PBMCs from the stem cell graft donor, taken from the stem cell graft. These receptors came from a human donor who donated a stem cell graft to a child with acute myeloid leukemia.

This clonotype was seen repeatedly, ten times or more. The chain has TRBV10-3 and TRBJ2-5, with TRBD2 identical over 10 bases. The germline CDR1 and CDR2 sequences are ENHRY and SYGVKD. The V segment lost 3 bases and the J segment 5 bases; nucleotides outside the gene matches: 6. CDR3 length: 15 amino acids. In nucleotides, the CDR3 is TGTGCCATCAGTGAAGCGGGAGGGTCGGGGGAGACCCAGTACTTC. Protein: CAISEAGGSGETQYF.

The chain combines TRBV11-2 with TRBJ2-5, with TRBD1 identical over 7 bases. Germline V gives CDR1 SGHAT, CDR2 FQNNGV. The CDR3 extends over 21 amino acids. J lost 4 bases, V lost 5 bases, and 28 bases had no gene match. The CDR3 reads CASSLWPSLGPGQAIGETQYF. DNA for the CDR3: TGTGCCAGCAGCCTTTGGCCCTCGTTAGGTCCCGGACAGGCAATCGGAGAGACCCAGTACTTC.

This clonotype was seen only a few times. The J gene is TRBJ2-3, the V gene TRBV5-1, with 7 bases aligning to TRBD2. This CDR3 contains 15 residues. J was trimmed by 4 bases and V by 3 bases; bases with no gene match: 8. The germline V gene encodes CDR1 SGHRS and CDR2 YFSETQ. The CDR3 protein is CASSWRLAPPDTQYF. For the CDR3, the DNA is TGCGCCAGCAGCTGGAGACTAGCCCCCCCAGATACGCAGTATTTT.

Many counts were recorded for this clonotype. The chain joins TRBV9 to TRBJ2-5; the match to TRBD1 covers 9 bases. Germline V gene sequence: CDR1 SGDLS, CDR2 YYNGEE. CDR3 size: 17 residues. After removal of 0 bases from V and 5 bases from J, the junction contained 11 bases not matched to a gene. In nucleotides, the CDR3 is TGTGCCAGCAGCGTAGATTCAGGACAGGGGATCCTCGAGACCCAGTACTTC. It specifies CASSVDSGQGILETQYF.

This clonotype was seen ten or more times. The chain joins TRBV15 to TRBJ2-5, with TRBD1 identical over 9 bases. CDR3 size: 15 residues. Trimming took 2 bases from V and 3 from J; bases not matched to a gene: 4. Looked up from germline, CDR1 is LNHNV and CDR2 is YYDKDF (reference sequence). Here the CDR3 reads CATSRNRDREETQYF. CDR3 bases: TGTGCCACCAGCAGAAACCGGGACAGGGAAGAGACCCAGTACTTC.

This clonotype has a count of ten or more. The V gene is TRBV7-2, the J gene TRBJ2-3; 9 bases are shared with TRBD2. The CDR3 loop spans 17 amino acids. The J segment lost 5 bases and the V segment lost 3 bases, leaving 12 bases of the junction unmatched. CDR1 is SGHTA and CDR2 is FQGNSA in the germline V gene. The CDR3: CASSFSLREGLGDTQYF. CDR3 in DNA: TGTGCCAGCAGCTTTTCCTTGCGGGAGGGCCTAGGAGATACGCAGTATTTT.

This clonotype was seen more than once but under ten times. V is TRBV7-6 and J is TRBJ2-3, with 9 bases fitting TRBD2. Germline V gene data show CDR1 as SGHVS and CDR2 as FNYEAQ. This CDR3 comprises 15 residues. J lost 3 bases, V lost 2 bases, and 3 bases had no gene match. This chain's CDR3 is CASSLPAGGTDTQYF. The CDR3 DNA is TGTGCCAGCAGCTTACCCGCGGGAGGGACAGATACGCAGTATTTT.

This chain links TRBV20-1 with TRBJ2-7; D is undetermined. From germline, CDR1 is DFQATT and CDR2 SNEGSKA (reference sequence). V lost 3 bases to trimming and J lost 9 bases, with 21 bases between them. There are 14 residues in the CDR3. CDR3 region: CSASGRFLLRGQYF. The CDR3 DNA is TGCAGTGCTAGCGGTCGCTTCTTACTACGAGGGCAGTACTTC.

This clonotype has only a few counts. This rearrangement joins TRBV10-3 to TRBJ1-6; a weak D match, TRBD1 (6 bases). Germline loops: CDR1 ENHRY, CDR2 SYGVKD. CDR3 size: 13 residues. The germline V and J ends were trimmed by 7 bases and 8 bases, with 12 bases remaining between them. CDR3 DNA: TGTGCCATCACTATAAGACAGGATTCACCCCTCCACTTT. This codes for CAITIRQDSPLHF.

The chain has TRBV7-8 and TRBJ2-3, with 9 bases aligning to TRBD2. CDR3 length: 16 amino acids. V lost 6 bases, J lost 5 bases, and 12 bases stayed unmatched. Per germline, CDR1 SGHVS and CDR2 FQNEAQ. DNA for the CDR3: TGTGCCAGCAGTCACCGCCAGCGGGGGGAAGGAGATACGCAGTATTTT. It specifies CASSHRQRGEGDTQYF.

A few counts support this clonotype. The gene calls are TRBV6-1 and TRBJ1-1; D gene unclear. Deletions cut 6 bases from V and 6 bases from J, with 20 bases between. Germline V CDR1 and CDR2: MNHNS, SASEGT. The CDR3 covers 15 residues. CDR3 coding DNA: TGTGCCAGCAGGAGAGGAAATGTGAACTGGGCTGAAGCTTTCTTT. Amino acids: CASRRGNVNWAEAFF.

The chain employs TRBV10-3 and TRBJ2-5; 9 positions agree with TRBD1. Germline assignment: CDR1 ENHRY and CDR2 SYGVKD. V shed 2 bases, J shed 7 bases, and the junction held 14 bases outside the gene matches. The CDR3 sequence is 17 residues long. This CDR3 is CAISETRQGGVDGTQYF. CDR3 DNA: TGTGCCATCAGTGAGACCCGACAGGGGGGAGTGGATGGGACCCAGTACTTC.

The rearrangement joins TRBV25-1 to TRBJ1-1; D gene unclear. The germline CDR1 and CDR2 sequences are MGHDK and SYGVNS. This CDR3 spans 15 amino acids. Trimming left V 2 bases short and J 4 bases short, with 14 bases between. CDR3: CASSEGVGVGTEAFF. In DNA form, the CDR3 reads TGTGCCAGCAGTGAAGGGGTCGGGGTGGGCACTGAAGCTTTCTTT.

This clonotype was found a few times. This sequence joins TRBV12-3 or TRBV12-4 and TRBJ1-5; no clear D. The ends were cut back, 6 bases at V and 5 bases at J, with 11 bases in the middle. The CDR3 covers 13 residues. CDR3 loop: CASRKVLDQPQHF. For the CDR3, the DNA is TGTGCCAGCAGGAAGGTGCTCGATCAGCCCCAGCATTTT.

This clonotype was seen at least ten times. The V and J genes are TRBV20-1 and TRBJ2-1; D remains unclear. Germline V gene lookup returns CDR1 DFQATT and CDR2 SNEGSKA (reference sequence). Trimming left V 7 bases short and J 0 bases short, with 10 bases between. The CDR3 extends over 13 amino acids. For the CDR3, the DNA is TGCAGTGTTGAGGAGAGCTCCTACAATGAGCAGTTCTTC. Translated, it gives CSVEESSYNEQFF.

This clonotype was counted a few times. The rearrangement joins TRBV30 to TRBJ2-1, with 7 bases fitting TRBD2. Germline V gene lookup returns CDR1 GTSNPN and CDR2 SVGIG (reference sequence). This CDR3 is 16 amino acids long. Trimming cost V 3 bases and J 6 bases; bases outside gene matches: 14. The CDR3 region is CAWSALGLLFVNEQFF. The CDR3, as DNA: TGTGCCTGGAGCGCCTTGGGACTACTTTTCGTCAATGAGCAGTTCTTC.

The chain couples TRBV6-4 to TRBJ2-1; 9 nucleotides line up with TRBD1. The CDR3 has 15 residues. V lost 5 bases, J lost 7 bases, and 9 bases stayed unmatched. The V gene's germline CDR1 is MRHNA and CDR2 SNTAGT. This CDR3 reads CASSPGTGSGNEQFF. The CDR3 DNA follows: TGTGCCAGCAGTCCCGGGACAGGGTCGGGTAATGAGCAGTTCTTC.

This chain joins TRBV11-2 and TRBJ1-2; D perhaps matches TRBD1 (5 bases). The CDR3 is made up of 18 amino acids. The germline gives CDR1 SGHAT, CDR2 FQNNGV. V was trimmed by 5 bases and J by 5 bases, leaving 27 bases between them. The CDR3 DNA is TGTGCCAGCAGCGCCCTGCGGGCAGGGAGGTCGATGGTTTATGGCTACACCTTC. Protein product: CASSALRAGRSMVYGYTF.

This clonotype was counted between two and nine times. The chain links TRBV6-2 or TRBV6-3 to TRBJ1-5; D remains ambiguous. The CDR3 contains 15 residues. Trimming left V 6 bases short and J 2 bases short, with 14 bases between. Germline V gene sequence: CDR1 MNHEY, CDR2 SVGEGT. The CDR3 is CASSIEQSGNQPQHF. CDR3 nucleotide sequence: TGTGCCAGCAGCATCGAACAGTCAGGCAATCAGCCCCAGCATTTT.

J is TRBJ2-7 and V is TRBV27, with D perhaps matching TRBD2 (5 bases). Germline lookup yields CDR1 MNHEY and CDR2 SMNVEV (reference sequence). Trimming cost V 1 base and J 5 bases, with 9 bases left between them. This CDR3 is built from 13 residues. In nucleotides, the CDR3 is TGTGCCAGCAGTTTATTTCTAGCCCACGAGCAGTACTTC. It is translated as CASSLFLAHEQYF.

In DNA form, the CDR3 reads TGCAGTGCTAAAGACAGGGGGCGAACTACTTCACCCCTCCACTTT. Its translation is CSAKDRGRTTSPLHF. This chain links TRBV20-1 with TRBJ1-6; 10 nucleotides match TRBD1. This CDR3 has 15 residues. The J segment lost 9 bases and the V segment lost 4 bases, leaving 9 bases of the junction unmatched. Germline CDR1 and CDR2: DFQATT and SNEGSKA (reference sequence).

The chain is built from TRBV5-4 and TRBJ1-3; no clear D. CDR1 and CDR2 (germline): SGHNT, YYREEE (reference sequence). V was shortened by 1 base and J by 0 bases, with 11 bases between the two germline ends. The CDR3 contains 16 residues. The CDR3 nucleotides are TGTGCCAGCAGCTTGACGGCCAGCCACTCTGGAAACACCATATATTTT. Protein sequence: CASSLTASHSGNTIYF. Looking up the rest from reference TRBV5-4 and TRBJ1-3 gives the full variable domain: ETGVTQSPTHLIKTRGQQVTLRCSSQSGHNTVSWYQQALGQGPQFIFQYYREEENGRGNFPPRFSGLQFPNYSSELNVNALELDDSALYLCASSLTASHSGNTIYFGEGSWLTVV.